A selection of T cell receptor beta chains follows, all from one sample in a study of OX40 agonist ivuxolimab in advanced cancers. Generated by immunoSEQ multiplex PCR, the TCRdb table keeps only in-frame clones and is missing some. Among over 80,000 clones listed, 70% to 90% were seen once. Sample: CD4+ or CD8+ T cells sorted from blood, taken in a trial of the OX40 agonist ivuxolimab. These receptors all come from an adult with an advanced solid tumor such as melanoma, head and neck, liver or kidney cancer. Each CDR3 is given with its conserved first and last residue. D genes are given only for firm matches. Clone size is not always given. Where it is, it says once, few, many or a class for expanded clones.

J gene,V gene,CDR3 length,clone size,D gene,CDR3 DNA,CDR3 protein
TRBJ1-4,TRBV29-1,11,-,-,TGCAGCGTTGGACATAATGAAAAACTGTTTTTT,CSVGHNEKLFF
TRBJ2-1,TRBV6-5,13,-,-,TGTGCCAGCAGCCCCGACAGAAGGGAGAGACAGTTCTTC,CASSPDRRERQFF
TRBJ2-7,TRBV7-3,16,-,TRBD2,TGTGCCAGCGCCCCCCGGGGGGGCCTTAGTAGCAACGAGCAGTACTTC,CASAPRGGLSSNEQYF
TRBJ2-3,TRBV27,14,few,-,TGTGCCAGCAGTTTATCTCCCAACCCCTCTCGGGAGTATTTT,CASSLSPNPSREYF
TRBJ1-3,TRBV4-1,15,-,TRBD1,TGCGCCAGCAGCCAAGGGACAGGGAATAGAGACACCATATATTTT,CASSQGTGNRDTIYF
TRBJ2-3,TRBV27,17,-,-,TGTGCCAGCAGTTCTGTGGGTACGGGGGCTTACACAGATACGCAGTATTTT,CASSSVGTGAYTDTQYF
TRBJ1-1,TRBV5-1,14,-,-,TGCGCCAGCACAGTGGAACAGGGCACAACTGAAGCTTTCTTT,CASTVEQGTTEAFF
TRBJ1-5,TRBV6-5,15,once,-,TGTGCCAGCAGCCTCCGGGCATCTAGCAATCAGCCCCAGCATTTT,CASSLRASSNQPQHF
TRBJ2-1,TRBV19,17,-,-,TGTGCCAGTAAAAGACAGGGGTCTAGCGGAGTTTACAATGAGCAGTTCTTC,CASKRQGSSGVYNEQFF
TRBJ2-7,TRBV18,13,-,-,TGTGCCAGCTCACCAGCTAGCGTCTACGAGCAGTACTTC,CASSPASVYEQYF
TRBJ2-1,TRBV5-4,14,-,TRBD1,TGTGCCAGCAGCTTGGCTTTAGGGGACAGTGAGCAGTTCTTC,CASSLALGDSEQFF
TRBJ2-7,TRBV27,15,-,TRBD2,TGTGCCAGCAGTTCCCCCGGGGGAGGGTCCTACGAGCAGTACTTC,CASSSPGGGSYEQYF
TRBJ2-1,TRBV5-7,13,-,-,TGTGCCAGCAGCTTACCCAGGGTAAATGAGCAGTTCTTC,CASSLPRVNEQFF
TRBJ1-2,TRBV10-3,15,once,-,TGTGCCACCTCGGGTGAGACAGTAGCTAACTATGGCTACACCTTC,CATSGETVANYGYTF
TRBJ2-5,TRBV6-6,14,-,TRBD1,TGTGCCAGCAGAGCAACAGGGGGACAAGAGACCCAGTACTTC,CASRATGGQETQYF
TRBJ1-4,TRBV5-1,15,-,-,TGCGCCAGCAGCACGCGGACAGCAACTAATGAAAAACTGTTTTTT,CASSTRTATNEKLFF
TRBJ1-5,TRBV4-1,15,-,TRBD1,TGCGCCAGCAGCCGACCGGGACAGGGCAATCAGCCCCAGCATTTT,CASSRPGQGNQPQHF
TRBJ1-1,TRBV5-1,15,-,-,TGCGCCAGCAGCTTGGGCAGGGGCATGAACACTGAAGCTTTCTTT,CASSLGRGMNTEAFF
TRBJ1-1,TRBV7-9,13,-,-,TGTGCCAGCAGCTCTACAGGGTGGGTCCCCGCTTTCTTT,CASSSTGWVPAFF
TRBJ2-4,TRBV9,14,-,-,TGTGCCAGCAGCGCCGGCCTAGCCAAAAACATTCAGTACTTC,CASSAGLAKNIQYF
TRBJ2-5,TRBV7-2,13,-,-,TGTGCCAGCAGCTTAGGGGCCTTGGGGACCCAGTACTTC,CASSLGALGTQYF
TRBJ1-1,TRBV27,15,-,-,TGTGCCAGCAGTTCCCAGGGGTTCAGCTTTAATGAAGCTTTCTTT,CASSSQGFSFNEAFF
TRBJ1-4,TRBV7-9,17,-,-,TGTGCCAGCAGCCCACGCCAGTCGGGGCCCACTAATGAAAAACTGTTTTTT,CASSPRQSGPTNEKLFF
TRBJ2-2,TRBV4-1,16,-,-,TGCGCCAGCAGCCAAGCCGACATGGGGTTCACCGGGGAGCTGTTTTTT,CASSQADMGFTGELFF
TRBJ2-7,TRBV4-2,14,-,-,TGTGCCAGCAGCCAAGAGCAGCAAGCCTACGAGCAGTACTTC,CASSQEQQAYEQYF
TRBJ2-7,TRBV2,12,-,-,TGTGCCAGCAGTCCACAGAGCTACGAGCAGTACTTC,CASSPQSYEQYF
TRBJ1-3,TRBV5-1,14,-,-,TGCGCCAGCAGCTTGGGGCTCTCTGGAAACACCATATATTTT,CASSLGLSGNTIYF
TRBJ2-7,TRBV5-1,15,-,TRBD2,TGCGCCAGCAGCTTGAAGCGGGGTTCTTACTACGAGCAGTACTTC,CASSLKRGSYYEQYF
TRBJ2-7,TRBV5-4,14,-,-,TGTGCCAGCAGCGCCGATCGGCTAAACTACGAGCAGTACTTC,CASSADRLNYEQYF
TRBJ2-1,TRBV27,13,-,-,TGTGCCAGCAGTTTATCTCGGGCAAATGAGCAGTTCTTC,CASSLSRANEQFF
TRBJ1-2,TRBV12-5,14,-,TRBD1,TGTGCTAGTGGGTTTCCGGGACAGAGCTATGGCTACACCTTC,CASGFPGQSYGYTF
TRBJ2-7,TRBV9,17,-,-,TGTGCCAGCAGCGTGGGCGGAGCTAGATCGGTCGAACGCGAGCAGTACTTC,CASSVGGARSVEREQYF
TRBJ1-5,TRBV4-2,17,few,-,TGTGCCAGCAGCCAAGATCGACAGGCGGCAGCTAATCAGCCCCAGCATTTT,CASSQDRQAAANQPQHF
TRBJ2-4,TRBV18,20,-,TRBD1,TGTGCCAGCTCACCCTCTTGGACAGGGGGCATATCTTTAGCCAAAAACATTCAGTACTTC,CASSPSWTGGISLAKNIQYF
TRBJ2-5,TRBV4-1,15,once,TRBD2,TGCGCCAGCAGCCAAGATTGGCGGGGGAGCGAGACCCAGTACTTC,CASSQDWRGSETQYF
TRBJ2-7,TRBV7-2,15,-,-,TGTGCCAGCAGCTCGTCGACAGTCAAATCCTACGAGCAGTACTTC,CASSSSTVKSYEQYF
TRBJ1-2,TRBV14,14,-,-,TGTGCCAGCAGCCAAGATAGCTATAACTATGGCTACACCTTC,CASSQDSYNYGYTF
TRBJ1-1,TRBV7-3,14,-,-,TGTGCCAGCAGTGGGAAGCCGGGAGGCACTGAAGCTTTCTTT,CASSGKPGGTEAFF
TRBJ2-6,TRBV18,15,-,-,TGTGCCAGCTCACAGGGAGCCTCTGGGGCCAACGTCCTGACTTTC,CASSQGASGANVLTF
TRBJ2-1,TRBV30,15,-,TRBD2,TGTGCCTGGAGCGTGGGACTAGCGGGGAGCGATGAGCAGTTCTTC,CAWSVGLAGSDEQFF
TRBJ2-7,TRBV7-8,13,-,-,TGTGCCAGCCTCCGGACAGCGCCTTACGAGCAGTACTTC,CASLRTAPYEQYF
TRBJ1-1,TRBV27,18,-,TRBD1,TGTGCCAGCAGTTTAGAGCCCCCGGGACAGGCCTTCGCAGGTGAAGCTTTCTTT,CASSLEPPGQAFAGEAFF
TRBJ2-5,TRBV25-1,15,-,TRBD1,TGTGCCAGCAGTTTGGGGACAGGGGGCCAAGAGACCCAGTACTTC,CASSLGTGGQETQYF
TRBJ1-1,TRBV7-9,17,-,-,TGTGCCAGCAGCTTAGCAGGTATTGGCAGGCAGAACACTGAAGCTTTCTTT,CASSLAGIGRQNTEAFF
TRBJ2-7,TRBV7-2,14,once,-,TGTGCCAGCAGCCGTCCACCTGAGGGCCACGAGCAGTACTTC,CASSRPPEGHEQYF
TRBJ1-5,TRBV6-1,15,-,-,TGTGCCAGCAGTGTTGACAGGTCCTACAATCAGCCCCAGCATTTT,CASSVDRSYNQPQHF
TRBJ2-7,TRBV6-5,13,-,-,TGTGCCACCATCTCTCGGGGCTCCTACGAGCAGTACTTC,CATISRGSYEQYF
TRBJ1-6,TRBV27,15,few,-,TGTGCCAGCAGTTTAGAAAGGACCGAGAATTCACCCCTCCACTTT,CASSLERTENSPLHF
TRBJ2-1,TRBV27,13,-,-,TGTGCCAGCAGCAGAGGCTCCTACAATGAGCAGTTCTTC,CASSRGSYNEQFF
TRBJ1-1,TRBV10-3,11,few,-,TGTGCCATTAGGGGGAACACTGAAGCTTTCTTT,CAIRGNTEAFF
TRBJ1-1,TRBV19,12,-,-,TGTGCCAGTACTCGGGGAACCACTGAAGCTTTCTTT,CASTRGTTEAFF
TRBJ2-1,TRBV6-5,16,-,-,TGTGCCAGCAGTTACGGGGGCGGGCGTTCCTACAATGAGCAGTTCTTC,CASSYGGGRSYNEQFF
TRBJ1-5,TRBV6-6,13,-,-,TGTGCCAGCAGCAGGGGAAGCGATCAGCCCCAGCATTTT,CASSRGSDQPQHF
TRBJ2-7,TRBV20-1,11,-,-,TGCAGTGCGGCTGGGGGTGTGGAGCAGTACTTC,CSAAGGVEQYF
TRBJ2-2,TRBV7-3,17,-,TRBD1,TGTGCCAGCAGCTTAAACCGGGCAGGGGGCCGGACCGGGGAGCTGTTTTTT,CASSLNRAGGRTGELFF
TRBJ1-4,TRBV7-2,15,-,-,TGTGCCAGCAGCCCAGGGCGGACGTTTAATGAAAAACTGTTTTTT,CASSPGRTFNEKLFF
TRBJ1-1,TRBV19,14,-,-,TGTGCCAGTAGTAGGGACGCAGGCGGGACTGAAGCTTTCTTT,CASSRDAGGTEAFF
TRBJ2-5,TRBV19,18,-,-,TGTGCCAGTAGTTCGTACCCTGCGGGTAGCCGGGCGGAGGAGACCCAGTACTTC,CASSSYPAGSRAEETQYF